This T cell receptor beta chain was sequenced in a study of early T cells in non-severe SARS-CoV-2 infection. About the study: Sequencing of unsorted whole blood was done on bulk RNA, leaving chains unpaired.

Study-wide points: Reliance on VDJdb matching favored anti-spike CD8 responses; private and CD4 specificities were missed.

The CDR3 contains 15 residues. CDR1 and CDR2 (germline): LGHNA, YNFKEQ. The V end was cut by 3 bases, the J end by 3 bases, with 15 bases between. This clonotype occurred many times. Its specificity is not known. Attachment of unique molecular identifiers was made to individual cDNA molecules. In TCRdb, the 5' RACE reads were re-called with MiXCR into one record per CDR3 protein. The data contain 52,000 or so distinct CDR3 sequences, about 7.1% of them seen just once; the ten biggest clones take up approximately 5.5%. This receptor was identified in an adult who was a healthcare worker with PCR-confirmed SARS-CoV-2 infection or an uninfected control (not recorded which). This chain uses TRBV4-2 with TRBJ2-7; perhaps TRBD2 as D (6 bases). Sequencing used whole blood, obtained at baseline. In nucleotides, the CDR3 is TGTGCCAGCAGCCATCACAACGGCGGGGTCTACGAGCAGTACTTC. This codes for CASSHHNGGVYEQYF.